A single T cell receptor (beta chain) is shown here with its context. This sample is part of a study of blood T cell repertoires in COVID-19. Background on the study: COVID-19 samples from acute and convalescent phases originated in the United States, Italy and Spain. PBMCs, B-cell-depleted T cells, or T cells were the source of the cDNA or gDNA that made up the material.

V was shortened by 3 bases and J by 7 bases, with 15 bases between the two germline ends. This CDR3 contains 14 residues. CDR1 LNHDA and CDR2 SQIVND come from the germline V gene (reference sequence). In the authors' workflow: It was from reference gene primer amplification that nucleated cell counts were estimated. The repertoire was sequenced with immunoSEQ multiplex PCR; TCRdb's copy has only in-frame clones and lacks some. The DNA was the basis for D and trimming; V, J and clone size are from that table. Counted here are about 190,000 clones, around 87% occurring once; the ten biggest clones make up 0.5% to 0.75%.

The receptor comes from a man in his fifties with acute or convalescent COVID-19. The sequenced material came from peripheral blood. The rearrangement joins TRBV19 to TRBJ1-1; TRBD1 might be the D (5 bases). The CDR3 protein is CASSILAGTDEAFF. The CDR3 DNA sequence: TGTGCCAGTAGTATCCTCGCGGGGACGGATGAAGCTTTCTTT. The full variable domain, with the rest looked up from reference TRBV19 and TRBJ1-1, is DGGITQSPKYLFRKEGQNVTLSCEQNLNHDAMYWYRQDPGQGLRLIYYSQIVNDFQKGDIAEGYSVSREKKESFPLTVTSAQKNPTAFYLCASSILAGTDEAFFGQGTRLTVV.